This entry lists 22 T cell receptor beta chains sequenced from one sample in a study of T-cell memory formation after mild COVID-19. TCRdb passed the 5' RACE reads through MiXCR, listing each CDR3 protein once. Among 390,000 or so distinct CDR3 sequences listed, roughly 15% were seen once. Sequencing was carried out using PBMCs or a T cell subset sorted from them (not recorded which). Receptors originate from a man younger than 35 who had mild COVID-19 (a few samples of this study predate the infection). Cell type and time point are not known.

This chain connects TRBV27 to TRBJ1-3, with a possible D match to TRBD1 (5 bases). Germline CDR1 and CDR2: MNHEY and SMNVEV (reference sequence). The CDR3 has 15 residues. Between the trimmed V and J ends, which lost 5 bases and 1 base, there was a span of 12 bases. This chain's CDR3 is CASSQAGPSGNTIYF. The CDR3 DNA sequence: TGTGCCAGCAGTCAGGCGGGGCCGTCTGGAAACACCATATATTTT.

This chain links TRBV20-1 with TRBJ2-5; either TRBD1 or TRBD2 may fit D (6 bases each). The V gene lost 0 bases and the J gene lost 3 bases, with 14 bases spanning the gap. Germline V gives CDR1 DFQATT, CDR2 SNEGSKA (reference sequence). The CDR3 is made up of 15 amino acids. This CDR3 is CSARDGGRGEETQYF. CDR3 nucleotides: TGCAGTGCTAGAGACGGGGGCAGGGGCGAAGAGACCCAGTACTTC.

The gene calls are TRBV20-1 and TRBJ2-1, with a weak D call TRBD2 (6 bases). This CDR3 is 14 amino acids long. V shed 4 bases and J shed 6 bases, with 16 bases lying between them. Per germline, CDR1 DFQATT and CDR2 SNEGSKA (reference sequence). The CDR3 reads CSATRDLGGNEQFF. The CDR3 region has the DNA TGCAGTGCTACACGGGACCTGGGGGGCAATGAGCAGTTCTTC.

This clonotype was detected ten times or more. V and J are TRBV12-3 or TRBV12-4 and TRBJ2-2; 10 nucleotides line up with TRBD2. The CDR3 is made up of 16 amino acids. V lost 7 bases, J lost 4 bases, and 9 bases stayed unmatched. In DNA form, the CDR3 reads TGTGCCAGCACCCTCCAACTAGCGGGGCTCACCGGGGAGCTGTTTTTT. Translation gives CASTLQLAGLTGELFF.

This clonotype was recorded a few times. The rearrangement uses TRBV2 and TRBJ1-1, with 8 bases fitting TRBD1. This CDR3 region has 15 residues. J gave up 0 bases and V 6 bases, and 6 bases lay outside the gene matches. The germline CDR1 and CDR2 sequences are SNHLY and FYNNEI. CDR3 nucleotides: TGTGCCAGCAGCCGTCGACAGGGGCTGAACACTGAAGCTTTCTTT. Translating gives CASSRRQGLNTEAFF.

There are a few counts of this clonotype. The chain recombines TRBV5-1 with TRBJ1-1; 10 nucleotides line up with TRBD1. The length of the CDR3 is 16 residues. Losses at the gene ends were 4 bases for V and 0 bases for J; bases not matched to a gene: 6. CDR1 is SGHRS and CDR2 is YFSETQ in the germline V gene. The chain's CDR3 is CASSLGTGALNTEAFF. The CDR3 coding sequence is TGCGCCAGCAGCCTAGGGACAGGGGCCCTGAACACTGAAGCTTTCTTT.

The chain employs TRBV4-3 and TRBJ2-4; D is unresolved. This CDR3 has 13 amino acids. Germline V gene lookup returns CDR1 LGHNA and CDR2 YSLEER. V lost 1 base and J 8 bases, leaving 9 bases between the germline ends. CDR3 region: CASSQGSKDIQYF. The CDR3 coding sequence is TGCGCCAGCAGCCAAGGCTCCAAGGACATTCAGTACTTC.

This rearrangement joins TRBV27 to TRBJ2-7; D possibly corresponds to TRBD2 (6 bases). The CDR3 is made up of 12 amino acids. With 5 bases removed from V and 3 bases from J, the gap between germline ends came to 8 bases. Per germline, CDR1 MNHEY and CDR2 SMNVEV (reference sequence). CDR3 nucleotide sequence: TGTGCCAGCAGTGCCGGGGGCTACGAGCAGTACTTC. Its translation is CASSAGGYEQYF.

This clonotype was counted only a few times. The chain carries TRBV5-6 and TRBJ2-6; D is possibly TRBD1 (7 bases). The ends were cut back, 3 bases at V and 3 bases at J, with 25 bases in the middle. Per germline, CDR1 SGHDT and CDR2 YYEEEE. This CDR3 comprises 20 residues. The CDR3 reads CASSYWVTGRDSDGANVLTF. The CDR3, as DNA: TGTGCCAGCAGCTATTGGGTGACAGGGCGGGATTCAGATGGGGCCAACGTCCTGACTTTC.

The rearrangement joins TRBV5-1 to TRBJ1-1, with D unresolved. Germline loops: CDR1 SGHRS, CDR2 YFSETQ. CDR3 length: 14 amino acids. The V end lost 4 bases, the J end lost 2 bases, and 12 bases lay between the germline ends. CDR3 region: CASSPWTGNTEAFF. The CDR3 DNA sequence: TGCGCCAGCAGCCCGTGGACGGGTAACACTGAAGCTTTCTTT.

This clonotype has only a few counts. V usage is TRBV6-6 and J usage is TRBJ2-7; D possibly corresponds to TRBD1 (7 bases). Between the trimmed V and J ends, which lost 2 bases and 2 bases, there was a span of 16 bases. The CDR3 contains 16 residues. Germline V gene lookup returns CDR1 MNHNY and CDR2 SVGAGI (reference sequence). The CDR3 sequence: CASSYPGGTEPYEQYF. CDR3 sequence (DNA): TGTGCCAGCAGTTACCCGGGCGGGACAGAGCCCTACGAGCAGTACTTC.

The chain is built from TRBV5-1 and TRBJ2-1; 12 bases map to TRBD2. This CDR3 has 16 amino acids. Germline lookup yields CDR1 SGHRS and CDR2 YFSETQ. Losses at the gene ends were 4 bases for V and 6 bases for J; bases not matched to a gene: 8. This CDR3 is CASSRNLAGGLNEQFF. For the CDR3, the DNA is TGCGCCAGCAGCAGGAATCTAGCGGGGGGGCTCAATGAGCAGTTCTTC.

This clonotype was detected only a few times. V is TRBV21-1 and J is TRBJ2-3; TRBD2, the D gene given by the table, was not confirmed from the DNA. TRBV21-1 is described as a pseudogene. The CDR3 has 17 amino acids. The CDR3 DNA sequence: TGTGCCAGCAGCAAAGAGAGGTGGGGACTAGCGAACGATACGCAGTATTTT. It specifies CASSKERWGLANDTQYF.

J is TRBJ2-3 and V is TRBV24-1; D might be TRBD1 or TRBD2, each matching 5 bases. CDR3 length: 19 residues. Germline V lookup: CDR1 KGHDR, CDR2 SFDVKD. V was shortened by 2 bases and J by 4 bases, with 24 bases between the two germline ends. The CDR3 loop reads CATSDSFPGQGEEADTQYF. The CDR3 DNA follows: TGTGCCACCAGTGATTCCTTCCCGGGTCAGGGAGAGGAGGCAGATACGCAGTATTTT.

This clonotype was observed a few times. The V call is TRBV10-2, the J call TRBJ2-3; perhaps TRBD2 as D (6 bases). Germline V gives CDR1 WSHSY, CDR2 SAAADI. V shed 3 bases and J shed 1 base, with 14 bases lying between them. The CDR3 spans 16 residues. CDR3: CASSEGIGGGTDTQYF. CDR3 sequence (DNA): TGCGCCAGCAGTGAAGGGATCGGCGGGGGCACAGATACGCAGTATTTT.

The CDR3 DNA is TGCATCCCCGGCGGGGGCGCCGACTATGGCTACACCTTC. This gives the protein CIPGGGADYGYTF. The genes are TRBV20-1 and TRBJ1-2, with D tentatively TRBD1 (6 bases). The CDR3 contains 13 residues. Germline V lookup: CDR1 DFQATT, CDR2 SNEGSKA (reference sequence).

This clonotype showed up just a few times. This rearrangement joins TRBV29-1 to TRBJ1-2, with D tentatively TRBD1 (6 bases). This CDR3 region has 11 residues. Between the trimmed V and J ends, which lost 5 bases and 6 bases, there was a span of 10 bases. Germline lookup yields CDR1 SQVTM and CDR2 ANQGSEA. This CDR3 is CSVTGTHGYTF. CDR3 in DNA: TGCAGCGTTACAGGGACTCATGGCTACACCTTC.

The sample holds many counts of this clonotype. The chain carries TRBV20-1 and TRBJ2-5; 10 bases are a match to TRBD2. The CDR3 has 15 amino acids. The germline gives CDR1 DFQATT, CDR2 SNEGSKA (reference sequence). Unmatched junction bases numbered 7, after V lost 2 bases and J lost 4 bases. CDR3 coding DNA: TGCAGTGCTAGATTACCCTCTAGCGGGGGAGAGACCCAGTACTTC. This gives the protein CSARLPSSGGETQYF.

This clonotype occurred a few times. In nucleotides, the CDR3 is TGTGCCATCAGTGAGCCTGGAAACACCATATATTTT. Translation: CAISEPGNTIYF. The V and J genes are TRBV10-3 and TRBJ1-3; D gene ambiguous. V dropped 2 bases and J dropped 2 bases, with 1 base sitting between them. Germline CDR1 and CDR2: ENHRY and SYGVKD. The CDR3 totals 12 residues.

CDR3 protein: CASSPPGGTAEAFF. The CDR3 nucleotides are TGTGCCAGCAGCCCCCCGGGGGGAACGGCCGAAGCTTTCTTT. This rearrangement joins TRBV7-9 to TRBJ1-1, with a possible D match to TRBD1 (5 bases). The germline CDR1 and CDR2 sequences are SEHNR and FQNEAQ (reference sequence). The CDR3 is 14 residues long. V lost 5 bases and J 8 bases, leaving 18 bases between the germline ends. Full variable domain (missing parts from reference TRBV7-9 and TRBJ1-1): DTGVSQNPRHKITKRGQNVTFRCDPISEHNRLYWYRQTLGQGPEFLTYFQNEAQLEKSRLLSDRFSAERPKGSFSTLEIQRTEQGDSAMYLCASSPPGGTAEAFFGQGTRLTVV.

This chain connects TRBV7-2 to TRBJ2-5, with a possible D match to TRBD2 (5 bases). Trimming removed 3 bases at V and 7 bases at J, with 9 bases between. CDR1 is SGHTA, CDR2 FQGNSA, per germline. The CDR3 is made up of 12 amino acids. The CDR3 protein is CASSFQRGTQYF. DNA of the CDR3: TGTGCCAGCAGCTTTCAACGGGGGACCCAGTACTTC.

The chain couples TRBV7-9 to TRBJ2-5; 7 nucleotides agree with TRBD1. Germline trimming cut 3 bases from V and 3 bases from J; bases unmatched to any gene: 10. Germline V gene sequence: CDR1 SEHNR, CDR2 FQNEAQ (reference sequence). The CDR3 is made up of 16 amino acids. The CDR3 DNA is TGTGCCAGCAGCTTCCCAAAGACAGGGCGGGAAGAGACCCAGTACTTC. It codes for CASSFPKTGREETQYF.